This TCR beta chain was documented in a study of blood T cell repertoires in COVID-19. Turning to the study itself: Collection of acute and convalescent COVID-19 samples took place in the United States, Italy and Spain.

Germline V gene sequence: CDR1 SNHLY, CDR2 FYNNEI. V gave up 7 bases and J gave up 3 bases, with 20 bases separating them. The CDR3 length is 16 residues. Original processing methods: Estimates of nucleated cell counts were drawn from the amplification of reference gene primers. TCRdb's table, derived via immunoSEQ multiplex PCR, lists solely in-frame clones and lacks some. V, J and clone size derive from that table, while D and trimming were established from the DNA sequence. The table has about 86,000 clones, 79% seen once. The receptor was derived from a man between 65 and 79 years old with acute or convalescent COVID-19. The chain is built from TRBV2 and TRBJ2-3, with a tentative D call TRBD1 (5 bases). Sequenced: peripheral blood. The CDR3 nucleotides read TGTGCCAGCACCCGAATCGGGCAGGGTTGGACAGATACGCAGTATTTT. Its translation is CASTRIGQGWTDTQYF.